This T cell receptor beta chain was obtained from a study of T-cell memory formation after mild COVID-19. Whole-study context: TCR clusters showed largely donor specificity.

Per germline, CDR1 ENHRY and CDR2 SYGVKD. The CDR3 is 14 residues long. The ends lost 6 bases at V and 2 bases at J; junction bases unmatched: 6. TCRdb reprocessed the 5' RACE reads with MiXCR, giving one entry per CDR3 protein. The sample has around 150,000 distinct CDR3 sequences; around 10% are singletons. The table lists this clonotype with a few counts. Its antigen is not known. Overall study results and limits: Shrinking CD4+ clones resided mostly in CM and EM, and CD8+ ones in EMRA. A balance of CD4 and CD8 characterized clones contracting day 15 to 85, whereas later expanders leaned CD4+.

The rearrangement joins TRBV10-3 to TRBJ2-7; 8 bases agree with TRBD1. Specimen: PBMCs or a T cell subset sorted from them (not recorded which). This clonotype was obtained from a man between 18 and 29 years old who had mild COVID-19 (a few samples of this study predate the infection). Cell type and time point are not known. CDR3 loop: CAIRGTGATYEQYF. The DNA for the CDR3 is TGTGCCATCAGGGGGACAGGCGCTACCTACGAGCAGTACTTC.